This T cell receptor beta chain was sequenced during a study of glioma-infiltrating T cells after dendritic cell vaccination. Turning to the study itself: Glioblastoma patients came from Phase I and II dendritic cell vaccination trials. Study results and limitations: Longer survival after dendritic cell vaccination followed higher pretreatment TIL content.

Details on this clone: The antigen is unknown.

Up to about 2 ug genomic DNA was used for TCRB CDR3 amplification. TCRdb's copy holds only in-frame clones and misses some; the assay was immunoSEQ multiplex PCR. Among around 67,000 clones, 81% were seen once, and the ten largest hold less than 8%. After removal of 6 bases from V and 0 bases from J, the junction contained 5 bases not matched to a gene. Germline V gives CDR1 MNHNY, CDR2 SVGAGI (reference sequence). The length of the CDR3 is 15 residues. The receptor comes from a human donor with glioblastoma. V usage is TRBV6-6 and J usage is TRBJ1-5; 7 bases map to TRBD1. Here the sequenced sample was blood, taken before dendritic cell vaccination. The CDR3, as DNA: TGTGCCAGCAGCCGGGGACAGCCTAGCAATCAGCCCCAGCATTTT. Translation: CASSRGQPSNQPQHF.